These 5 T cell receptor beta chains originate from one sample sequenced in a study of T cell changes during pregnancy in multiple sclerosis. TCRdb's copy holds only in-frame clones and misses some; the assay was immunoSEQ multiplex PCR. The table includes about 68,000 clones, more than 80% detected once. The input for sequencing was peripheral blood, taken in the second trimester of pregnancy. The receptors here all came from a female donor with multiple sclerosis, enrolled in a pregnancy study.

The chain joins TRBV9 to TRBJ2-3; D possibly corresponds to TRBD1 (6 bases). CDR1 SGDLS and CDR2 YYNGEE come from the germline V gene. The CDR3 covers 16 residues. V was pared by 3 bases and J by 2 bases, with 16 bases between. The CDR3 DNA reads TGTGCCAGCAGCGCAGGGGCTCGAACCTCCACAGATACGCAGTATTTT. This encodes CASSAGARTSTDTQYF.

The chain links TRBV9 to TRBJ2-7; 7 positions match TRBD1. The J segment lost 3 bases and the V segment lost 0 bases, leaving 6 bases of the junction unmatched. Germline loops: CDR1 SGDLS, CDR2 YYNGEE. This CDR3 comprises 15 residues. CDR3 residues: CASSVGTGVSYEQYF. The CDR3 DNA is TGTGCCAGCAGCGTAGGAACAGGGGTAAGCTACGAGCAGTACTTC. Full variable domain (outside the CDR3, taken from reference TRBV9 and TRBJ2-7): DSGVTQTPKHLITATGQRVTLRCSPRSGDLSVYWYQQSLDQGLQFLIQYYNGEERAKGNILERFSAQQFPDLHSELNLSSLELGDSALYFCASSVGTGVSYEQYFGPGTRLTVT.

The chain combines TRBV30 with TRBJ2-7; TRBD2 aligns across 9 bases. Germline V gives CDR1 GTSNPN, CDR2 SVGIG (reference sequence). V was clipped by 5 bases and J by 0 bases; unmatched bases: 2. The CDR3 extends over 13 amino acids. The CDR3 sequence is CAWGAGGSYEQYF. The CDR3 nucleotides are TGTGCCTGGGGAGCGGGGGGCTCCTACGAGCAGTACTTC.

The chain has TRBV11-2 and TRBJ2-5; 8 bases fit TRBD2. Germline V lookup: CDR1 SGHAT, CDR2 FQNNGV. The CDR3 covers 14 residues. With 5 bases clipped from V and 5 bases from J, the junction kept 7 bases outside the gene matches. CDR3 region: CASSQSGGGETQYF. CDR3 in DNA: TGTGCCAGCAGCCAGAGCGGGGGAGGCGAGACCCAGTACTTC.

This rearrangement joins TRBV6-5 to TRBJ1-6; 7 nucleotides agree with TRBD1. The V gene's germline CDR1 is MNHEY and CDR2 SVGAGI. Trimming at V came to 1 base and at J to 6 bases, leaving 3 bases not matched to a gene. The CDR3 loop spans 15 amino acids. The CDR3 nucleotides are TGTGCCAGCAGTTACTTGACAGGGACTAATTCACCCCTCCACTTT. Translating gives CASSYLTGTNSPLHF.